This T cell receptor (beta chain) was identified during a study of tumor and adjacent non-tumor tissue in lung cancer. General study points: Significantly higher TCR diversity was found in tumor than normal lung.

The library came from three nested PCR rounds adapted from ARM-PCR protocols. TCRdb fed the multiplex PCR reads into MiXCR, producing one record per CDR3 protein. Here the sample spans 98,000 or so distinct CDR3 sequences, more than 80% being singletons. Germline CDR1 reads DFQATT; CDR2 reads SNEGSKA (reference sequence). The CDR3 contains 12 residues. A note on this clonotype: The target antigen is unknown. One base away lies a much larger clone, so this may be a sequencing read error.

RNA was extracted from bulk tissue without any cell sorting. This non-tumor lung sample came from over 3 cm beyond the tumor edge. The chain combines TRBV20-1 with TRBJ1-2, with D uncertain. The sequence derives from a man between 60 and 70 years old with small cell lung cancer. The sample comprised distant non-tumor lung tissue. The CDR3 protein is CNAIMSSRGYTF. CDR3 nucleotide sequence: TGCAATGCTATCATGAGTTCTCGTGGCTACACCTTC.